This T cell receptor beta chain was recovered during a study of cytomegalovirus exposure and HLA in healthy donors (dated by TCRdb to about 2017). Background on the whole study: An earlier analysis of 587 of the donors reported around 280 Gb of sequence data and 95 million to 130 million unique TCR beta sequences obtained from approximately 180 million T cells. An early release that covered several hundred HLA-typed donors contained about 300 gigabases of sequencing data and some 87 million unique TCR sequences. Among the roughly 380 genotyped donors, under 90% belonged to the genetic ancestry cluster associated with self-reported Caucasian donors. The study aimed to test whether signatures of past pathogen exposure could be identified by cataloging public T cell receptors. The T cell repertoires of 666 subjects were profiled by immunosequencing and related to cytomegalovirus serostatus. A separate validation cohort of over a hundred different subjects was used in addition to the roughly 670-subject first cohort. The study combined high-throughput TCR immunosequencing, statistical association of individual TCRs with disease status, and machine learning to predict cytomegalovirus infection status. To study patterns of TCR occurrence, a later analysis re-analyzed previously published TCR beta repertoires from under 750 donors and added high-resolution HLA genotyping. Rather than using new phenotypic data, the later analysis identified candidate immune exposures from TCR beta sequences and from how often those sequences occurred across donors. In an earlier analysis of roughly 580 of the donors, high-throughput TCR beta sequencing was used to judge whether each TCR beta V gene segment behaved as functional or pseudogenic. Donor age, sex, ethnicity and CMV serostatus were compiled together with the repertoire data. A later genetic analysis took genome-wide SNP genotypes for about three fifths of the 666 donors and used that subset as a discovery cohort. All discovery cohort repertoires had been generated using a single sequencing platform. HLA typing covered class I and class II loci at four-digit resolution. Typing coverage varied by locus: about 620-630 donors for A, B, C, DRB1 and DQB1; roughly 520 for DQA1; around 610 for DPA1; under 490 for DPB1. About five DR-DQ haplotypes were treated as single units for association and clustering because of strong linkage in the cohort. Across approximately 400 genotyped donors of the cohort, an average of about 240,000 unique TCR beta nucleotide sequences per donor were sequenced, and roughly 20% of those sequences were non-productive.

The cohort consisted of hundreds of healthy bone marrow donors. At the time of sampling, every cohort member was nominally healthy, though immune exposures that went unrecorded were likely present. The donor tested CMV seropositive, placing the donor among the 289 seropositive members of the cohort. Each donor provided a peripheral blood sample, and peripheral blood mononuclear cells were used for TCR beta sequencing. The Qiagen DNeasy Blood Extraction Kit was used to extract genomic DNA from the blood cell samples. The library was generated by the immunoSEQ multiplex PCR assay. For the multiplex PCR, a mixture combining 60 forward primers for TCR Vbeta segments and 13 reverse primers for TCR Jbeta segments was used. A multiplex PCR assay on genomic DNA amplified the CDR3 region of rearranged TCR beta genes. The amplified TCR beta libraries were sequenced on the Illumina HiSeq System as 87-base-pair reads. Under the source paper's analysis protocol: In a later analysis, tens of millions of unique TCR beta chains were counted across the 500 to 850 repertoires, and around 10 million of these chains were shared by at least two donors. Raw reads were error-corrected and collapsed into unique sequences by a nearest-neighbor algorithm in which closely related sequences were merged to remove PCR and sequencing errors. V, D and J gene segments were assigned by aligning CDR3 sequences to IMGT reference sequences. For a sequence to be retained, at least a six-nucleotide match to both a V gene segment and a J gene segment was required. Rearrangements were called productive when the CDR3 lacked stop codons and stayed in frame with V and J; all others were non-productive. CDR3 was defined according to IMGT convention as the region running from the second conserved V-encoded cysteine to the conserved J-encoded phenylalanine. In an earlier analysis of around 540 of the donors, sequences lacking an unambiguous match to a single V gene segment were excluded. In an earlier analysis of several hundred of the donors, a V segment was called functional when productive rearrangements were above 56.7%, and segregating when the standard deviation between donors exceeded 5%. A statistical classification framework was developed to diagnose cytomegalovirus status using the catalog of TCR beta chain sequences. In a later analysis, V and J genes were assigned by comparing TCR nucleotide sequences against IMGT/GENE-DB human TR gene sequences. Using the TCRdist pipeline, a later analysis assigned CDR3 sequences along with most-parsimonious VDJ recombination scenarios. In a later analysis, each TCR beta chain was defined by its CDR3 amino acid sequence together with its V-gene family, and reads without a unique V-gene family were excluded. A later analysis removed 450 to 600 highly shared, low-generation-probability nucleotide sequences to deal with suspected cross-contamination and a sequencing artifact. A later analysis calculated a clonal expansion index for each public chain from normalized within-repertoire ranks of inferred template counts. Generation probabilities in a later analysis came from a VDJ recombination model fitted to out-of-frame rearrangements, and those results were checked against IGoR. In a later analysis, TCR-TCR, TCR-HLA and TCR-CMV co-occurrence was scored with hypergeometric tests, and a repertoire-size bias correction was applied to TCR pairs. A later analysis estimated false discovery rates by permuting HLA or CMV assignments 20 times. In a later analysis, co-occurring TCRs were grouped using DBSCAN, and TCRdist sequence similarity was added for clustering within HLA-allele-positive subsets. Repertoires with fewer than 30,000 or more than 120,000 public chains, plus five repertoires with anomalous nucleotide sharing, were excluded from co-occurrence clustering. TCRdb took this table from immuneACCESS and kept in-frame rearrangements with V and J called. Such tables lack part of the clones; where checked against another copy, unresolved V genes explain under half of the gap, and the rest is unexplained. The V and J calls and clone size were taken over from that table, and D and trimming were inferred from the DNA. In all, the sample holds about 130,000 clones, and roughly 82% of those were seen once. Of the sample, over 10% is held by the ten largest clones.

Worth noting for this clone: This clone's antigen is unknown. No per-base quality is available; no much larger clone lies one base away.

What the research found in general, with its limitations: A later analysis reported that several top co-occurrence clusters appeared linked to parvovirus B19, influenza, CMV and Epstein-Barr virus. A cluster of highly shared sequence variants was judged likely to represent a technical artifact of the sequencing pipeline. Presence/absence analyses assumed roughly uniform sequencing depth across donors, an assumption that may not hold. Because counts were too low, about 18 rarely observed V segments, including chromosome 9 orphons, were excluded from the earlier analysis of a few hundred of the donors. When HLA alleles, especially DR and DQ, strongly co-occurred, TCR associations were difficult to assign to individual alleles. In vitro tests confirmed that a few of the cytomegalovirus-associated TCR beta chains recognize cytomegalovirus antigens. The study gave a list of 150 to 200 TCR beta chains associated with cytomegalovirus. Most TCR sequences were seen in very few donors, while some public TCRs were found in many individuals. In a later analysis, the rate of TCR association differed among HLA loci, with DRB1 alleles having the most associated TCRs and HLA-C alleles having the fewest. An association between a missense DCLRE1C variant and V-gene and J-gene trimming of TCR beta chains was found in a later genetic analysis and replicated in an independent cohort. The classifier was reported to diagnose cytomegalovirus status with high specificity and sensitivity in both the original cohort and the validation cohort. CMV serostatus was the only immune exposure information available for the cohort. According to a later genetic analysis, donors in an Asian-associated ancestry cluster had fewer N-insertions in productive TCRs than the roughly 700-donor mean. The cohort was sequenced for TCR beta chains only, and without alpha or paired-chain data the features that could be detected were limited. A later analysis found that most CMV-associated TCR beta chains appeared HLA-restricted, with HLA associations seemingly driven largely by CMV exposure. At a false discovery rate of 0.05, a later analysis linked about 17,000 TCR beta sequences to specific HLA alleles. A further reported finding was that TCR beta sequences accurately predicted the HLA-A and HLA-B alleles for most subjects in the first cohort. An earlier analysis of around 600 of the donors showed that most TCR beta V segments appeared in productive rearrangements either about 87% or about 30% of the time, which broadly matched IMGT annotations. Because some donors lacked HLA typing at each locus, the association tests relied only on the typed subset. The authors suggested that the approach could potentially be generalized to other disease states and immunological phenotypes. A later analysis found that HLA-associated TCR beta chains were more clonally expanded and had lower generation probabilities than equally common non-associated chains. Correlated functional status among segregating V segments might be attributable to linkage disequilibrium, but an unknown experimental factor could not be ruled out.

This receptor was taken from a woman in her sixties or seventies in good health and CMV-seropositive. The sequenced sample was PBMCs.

The CDR3 has the sequence CASSSGQGGQPQHF. The bases read TGTGCCAGCAGCAGCGGACAGGGCGGTCAGCCCCAGCATTTT. This chain is built from TRBV7-9 and TRBJ1-5, and TRBD1 matches 8 of the central bases. Ends trimmed: V by 5 bases, J by 6 bases; bases unmatched to a gene: 6. Including cysteine and phenylalanine, the CDR3 has 14 amino acids. The entry retains the CDR3 DNA only, 42 bases that are in frame from base 1. As encoded in the germline V gene (reference sequence), CDR1 is SEHNR while CDR2 is FQNEAQ.